This T cell receptor beta chain comes out of a study of technical replicates of blood from a few donors. The CDR3 consists of 13 residues. Looked up from germline, CDR1 is LNHDA and CDR2 is SQIVND (reference sequence). V was pared by 6 bases and J by 3 bases, with 4 bases of the junction left unmatched. TCRdb's copy holds only in-frame clones and misses some; the assay was immunoSEQ multiplex PCR. Of 60,000 or so clones detected, approximately 97% appear once; the ten largest clones hold about 0.2%. This chain links TRBV19 with TRBJ2-7; 8 bases fit TRBD2. Sequencing was done on a sample of T cells isolated from PBMCs. The TCR was taken from a human donor in good health. The CDR3 bases are TGTGCCAGTAGCTCCGGGACTAGCTACGAGCAGTACTTC. It is translated as CASSSGTSYEQYF.